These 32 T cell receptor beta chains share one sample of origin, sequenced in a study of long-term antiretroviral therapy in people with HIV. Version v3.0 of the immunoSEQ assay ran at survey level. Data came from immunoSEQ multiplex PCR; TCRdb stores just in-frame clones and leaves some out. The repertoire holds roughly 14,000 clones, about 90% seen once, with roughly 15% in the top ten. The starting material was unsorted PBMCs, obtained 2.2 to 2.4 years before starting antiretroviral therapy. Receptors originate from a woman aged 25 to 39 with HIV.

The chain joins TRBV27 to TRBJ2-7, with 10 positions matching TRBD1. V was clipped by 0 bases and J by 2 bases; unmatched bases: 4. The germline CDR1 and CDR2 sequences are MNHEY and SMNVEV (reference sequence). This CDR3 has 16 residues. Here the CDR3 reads CASSLSSGQGTYEQYF. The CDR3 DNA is TGTGCCAGCAGTTTATCTTCGGGACAGGGGACCTACGAGCAGTACTTC.

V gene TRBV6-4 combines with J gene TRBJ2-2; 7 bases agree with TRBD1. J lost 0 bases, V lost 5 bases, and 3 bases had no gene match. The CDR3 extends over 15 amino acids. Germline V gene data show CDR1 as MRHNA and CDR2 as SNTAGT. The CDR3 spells CASSPGTANTGELFF. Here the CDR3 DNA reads TGTGCCAGCAGTCCCGGGACAGCGAACACCGGGGAGCTGTTTTTT.

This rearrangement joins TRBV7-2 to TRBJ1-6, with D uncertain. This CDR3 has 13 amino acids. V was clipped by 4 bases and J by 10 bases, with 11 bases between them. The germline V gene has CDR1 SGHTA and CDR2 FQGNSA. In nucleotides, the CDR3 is TGTGCCAGCAGCTACCCGGGAAGCTCACCCCTCCACTTT. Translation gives CASSYPGSSPLHF. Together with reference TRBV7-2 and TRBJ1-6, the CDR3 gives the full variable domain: GAGVSQSPSNKVTEKGKDVELRCDPISGHTALYWYRQSLGQGLEFLIYFQGNSAPDKSGLPSDRFSAERTGGSVSTLTIQRTQQEDSAVYLCASSYPGSSPLHFGNGTRLTVT.

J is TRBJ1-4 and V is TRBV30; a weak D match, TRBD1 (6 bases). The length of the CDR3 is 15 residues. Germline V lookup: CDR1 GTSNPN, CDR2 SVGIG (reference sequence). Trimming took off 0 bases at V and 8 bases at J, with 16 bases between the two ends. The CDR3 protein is CAWSVPGARSEKLFF. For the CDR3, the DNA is TGTGCCTGGAGTGTCCCGGGGGCGCGGAGCGAAAAACTGTTTTTT.

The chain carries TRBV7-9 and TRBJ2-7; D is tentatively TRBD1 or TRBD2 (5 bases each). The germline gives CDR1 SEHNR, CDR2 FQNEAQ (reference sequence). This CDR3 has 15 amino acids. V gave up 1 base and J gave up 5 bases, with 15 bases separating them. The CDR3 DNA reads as TGTGCCAGCAGCTTAGTTGATGGGGGAACGGACGAGCAGTACTTC. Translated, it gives CASSLVDGGTDEQYF.

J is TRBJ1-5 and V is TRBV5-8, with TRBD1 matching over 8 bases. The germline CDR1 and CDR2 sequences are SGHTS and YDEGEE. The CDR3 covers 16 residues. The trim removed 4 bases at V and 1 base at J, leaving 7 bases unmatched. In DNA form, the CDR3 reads TGTGCCAGCAGCCCGCGACAGGGGCTGAGCAATCAGCCCCAGCATTTT. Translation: CASSPRQGLSNQPQHF.

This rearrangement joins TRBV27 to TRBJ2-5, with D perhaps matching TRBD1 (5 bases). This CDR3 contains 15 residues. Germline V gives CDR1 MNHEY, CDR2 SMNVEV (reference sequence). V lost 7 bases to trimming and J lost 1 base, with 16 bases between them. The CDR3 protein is CASTEAGKIQETQYF. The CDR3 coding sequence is TGTGCCAGCACCGAGGCAGGGAAAATCCAAGAGACCCAGTACTTC.

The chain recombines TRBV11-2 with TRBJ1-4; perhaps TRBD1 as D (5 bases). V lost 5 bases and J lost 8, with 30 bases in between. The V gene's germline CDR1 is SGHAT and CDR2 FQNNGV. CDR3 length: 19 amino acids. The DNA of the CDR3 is TGTGCCAGCAGCCCGGCCAGTTCGAGGGGCCCGACCATGTGGGAAAAACTGTTTTTT. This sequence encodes CASSPASSRGPTMWEKLFF.

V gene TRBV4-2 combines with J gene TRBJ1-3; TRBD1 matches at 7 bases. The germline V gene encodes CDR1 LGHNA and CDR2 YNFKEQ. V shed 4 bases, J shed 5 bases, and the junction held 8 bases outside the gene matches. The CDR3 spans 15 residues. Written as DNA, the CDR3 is TGTGCCAGCAGCCCAGACAGGGAGAGAAGAAACACCATATATTTT. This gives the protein CASSPDRERRNTIYF.

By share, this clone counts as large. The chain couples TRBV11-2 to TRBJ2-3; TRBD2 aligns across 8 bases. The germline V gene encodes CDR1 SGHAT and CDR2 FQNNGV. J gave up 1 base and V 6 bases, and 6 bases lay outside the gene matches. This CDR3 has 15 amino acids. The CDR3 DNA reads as TGTGCCAGCAGTTCCCCGACTAGCGGCACAGATACGCAGTATTTT. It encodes CASSSPTSGTDTQYF. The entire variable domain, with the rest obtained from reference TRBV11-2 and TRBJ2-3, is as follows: EAGVAQSPRYKIIEKRQSVAFWCNPISGHATLYWYQQILGQGPKLLIQFQNNGVVDDSQLPKDRFSAERLKGVDSTLKIQPAKLEDSAVYLCASSSPTSGTDTQYFGPGTRLTVL.

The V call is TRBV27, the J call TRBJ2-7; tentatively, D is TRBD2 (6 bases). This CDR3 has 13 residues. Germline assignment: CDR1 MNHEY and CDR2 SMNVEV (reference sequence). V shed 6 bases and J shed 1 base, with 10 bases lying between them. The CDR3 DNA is TGTGCCAGCAGATGGGGGGTTTCCTACGAGCAGTACTTC. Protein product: CASRWGVSYEQYF.

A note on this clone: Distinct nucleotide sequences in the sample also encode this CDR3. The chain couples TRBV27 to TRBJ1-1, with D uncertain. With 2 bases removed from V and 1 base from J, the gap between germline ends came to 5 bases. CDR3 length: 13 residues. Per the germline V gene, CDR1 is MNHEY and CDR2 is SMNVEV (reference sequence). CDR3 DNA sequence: TGTGCCAGCAGTTTAGGCAGGAACACTGAAGCTTTCTTT. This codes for CASSLGRNTEAFF.

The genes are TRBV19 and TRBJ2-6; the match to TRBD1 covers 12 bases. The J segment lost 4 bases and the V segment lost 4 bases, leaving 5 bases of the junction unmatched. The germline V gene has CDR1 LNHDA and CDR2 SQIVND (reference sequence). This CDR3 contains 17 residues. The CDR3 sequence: CASSTRDRGLGANVLTF. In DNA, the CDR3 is TGTGCCAGTAGTACCCGGGACAGGGGGCTAGGGGCCAACGTCCTGACTTTC.

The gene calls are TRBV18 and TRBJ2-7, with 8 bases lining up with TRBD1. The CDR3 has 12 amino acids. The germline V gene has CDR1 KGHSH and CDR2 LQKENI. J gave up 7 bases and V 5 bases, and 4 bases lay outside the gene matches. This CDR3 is CASSDRGGEQYF. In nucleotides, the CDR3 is TGTGCCAGCTCAGACAGGGGCGGGGAGCAGTACTTC.

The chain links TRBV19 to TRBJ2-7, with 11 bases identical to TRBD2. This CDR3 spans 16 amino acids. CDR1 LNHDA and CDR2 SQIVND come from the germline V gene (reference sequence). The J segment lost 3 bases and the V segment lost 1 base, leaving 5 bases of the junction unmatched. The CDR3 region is CASSIALLAGGYEQYF. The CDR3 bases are TGTGCCAGTAGTATAGCCCTCCTAGCGGGGGGCTACGAGCAGTACTTC.

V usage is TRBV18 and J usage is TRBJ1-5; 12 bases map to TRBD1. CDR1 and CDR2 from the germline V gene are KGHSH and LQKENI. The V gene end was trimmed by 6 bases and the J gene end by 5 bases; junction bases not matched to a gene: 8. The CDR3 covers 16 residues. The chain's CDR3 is CASSLVGTGGDQPQHF. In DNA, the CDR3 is TGTGCCAGCTCCTTGGTTGGGACAGGGGGCGATCAGCCCCAGCATTTT.

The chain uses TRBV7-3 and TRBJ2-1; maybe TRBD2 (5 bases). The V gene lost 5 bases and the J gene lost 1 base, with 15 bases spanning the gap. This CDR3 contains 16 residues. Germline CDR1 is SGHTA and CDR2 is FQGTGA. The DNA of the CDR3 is TGTGCCAGCAGCAATATGACGGGGATTTCCTACAATGAGCAGTTCTTC. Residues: CASSNMTGISYNEQFF.

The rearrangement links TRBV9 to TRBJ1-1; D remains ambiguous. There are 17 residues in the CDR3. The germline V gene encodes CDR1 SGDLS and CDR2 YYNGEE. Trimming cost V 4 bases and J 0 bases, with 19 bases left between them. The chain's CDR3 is CASSPPLGRTMNTEAFF. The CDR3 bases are TGTGCCAGCAGCCCCCCCCTAGGCAGAACGATGAACACTGAAGCTTTCTTT.

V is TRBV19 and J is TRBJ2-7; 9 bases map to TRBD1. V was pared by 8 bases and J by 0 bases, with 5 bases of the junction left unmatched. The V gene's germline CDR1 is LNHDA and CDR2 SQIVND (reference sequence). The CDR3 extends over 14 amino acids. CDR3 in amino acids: CASETGGSSYEQYF. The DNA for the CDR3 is TGTGCCAGTGAGACAGGGGGTAGCTCCTACGAGCAGTACTTC.

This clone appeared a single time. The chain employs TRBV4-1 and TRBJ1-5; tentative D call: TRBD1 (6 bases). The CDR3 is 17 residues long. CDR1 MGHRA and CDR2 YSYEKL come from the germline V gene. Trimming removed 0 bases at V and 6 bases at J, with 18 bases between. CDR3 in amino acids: CASSQDIGGRNFQPQHF. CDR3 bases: TGCGCCAGCAGCCAAGATATTGGGGGGCGAAACTTTCAGCCCCAGCATTTT.

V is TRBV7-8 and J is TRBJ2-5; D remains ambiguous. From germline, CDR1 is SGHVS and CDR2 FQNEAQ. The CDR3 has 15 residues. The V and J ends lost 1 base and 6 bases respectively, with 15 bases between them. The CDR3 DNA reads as TGTGCCAGCAGCTTAGGGTCGGCAGGTAGTCAGACCCAGTACTTC. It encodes CASSLGSAGSQTQYF.

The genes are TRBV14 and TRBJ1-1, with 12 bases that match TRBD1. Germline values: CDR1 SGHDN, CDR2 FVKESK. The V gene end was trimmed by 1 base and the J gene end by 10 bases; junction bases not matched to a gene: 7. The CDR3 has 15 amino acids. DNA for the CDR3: TGTGCCAGCAGCCAAGTGGGACAGGGGGCACTTGGAGCTTTCTTT. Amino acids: CASSQVGQGALGAFF.

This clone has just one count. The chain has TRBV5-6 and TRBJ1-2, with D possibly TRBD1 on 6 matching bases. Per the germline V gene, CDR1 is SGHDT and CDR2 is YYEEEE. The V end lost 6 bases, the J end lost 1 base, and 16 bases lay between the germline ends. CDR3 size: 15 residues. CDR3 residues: CASTPGTRVNYGYTF. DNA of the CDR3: TGTGCCAGCACCCCCGGGACAAGGGTTAACTATGGCTACACCTTC. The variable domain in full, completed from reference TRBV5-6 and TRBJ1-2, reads DAGVTQSPTHLIKTRGQQVTLRCSPKSGHDTVSWYQQALGQGPQFIFQYYEEEERQRGNFPDRFSGHQFPNYSSELNVNALLLGDSALYLCASTPGTRVNYGYTFGSGTRLTVV.

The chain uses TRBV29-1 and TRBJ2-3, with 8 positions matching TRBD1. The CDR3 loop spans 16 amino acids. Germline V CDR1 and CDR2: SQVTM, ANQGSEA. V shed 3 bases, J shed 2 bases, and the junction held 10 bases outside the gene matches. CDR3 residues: CSVEPRWTGSTDTQYF. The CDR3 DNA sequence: TGCAGCGTTGAGCCTCGATGGACAGGGTCCACAGATACGCAGTATTTT.

CDR3 in DNA: TGTGCCAGCAGTGAAAATTTCGCTCTTGCGGGGGCCCTCTTTTTTAACTATGGCTACACCTTC. Protein product: CASSENFALAGALFFNYGYTF. The rearrangement joins TRBV6-1 to TRBJ1-2; tentative D call: TRBD1 (6 bases). Germline-derived CDR1 and CDR2 are MNHNS and SASEGT. V lost 2 bases to trimming and J lost 1 base, with 29 bases between them. The CDR3 has 21 amino acids.

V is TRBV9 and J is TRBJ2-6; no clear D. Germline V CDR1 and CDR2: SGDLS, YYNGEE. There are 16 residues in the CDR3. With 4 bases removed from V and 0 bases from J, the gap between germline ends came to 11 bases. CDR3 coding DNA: TGTGCCAGCAGCTCAGGACCAAGCTCTGGGGCCAACGTCCTGACTTTC. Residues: CASSSGPSSGANVLTF. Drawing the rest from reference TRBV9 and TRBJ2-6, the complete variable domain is DSGVTQTPKHLITATGQRVTLRCSPRSGDLSVYWYQQSLDQGLQFLIQYYNGEERAKGNILERFSAQQFPDLHSELNLSSLELGDSALYFCASSSGPSSGANVLTFGAGSRLTVL.

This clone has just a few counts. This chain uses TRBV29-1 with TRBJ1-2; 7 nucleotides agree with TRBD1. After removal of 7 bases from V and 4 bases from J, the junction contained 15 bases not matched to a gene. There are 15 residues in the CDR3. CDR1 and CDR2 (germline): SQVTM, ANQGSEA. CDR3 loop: CSAAGTAGLGYGYTF. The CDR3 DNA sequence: TGCAGCGCCGCGGGGACAGCCGGGCTGGGCTATGGCTACACCTTC. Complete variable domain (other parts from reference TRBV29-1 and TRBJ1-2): SAVISQKPSRDICQRGTSLTIQCQVDSQVTMMFWYRQQPGQSLTLIATANQGSEATYESGFVIDKFPISRPNLTFSTLTVSNMSPEDSSIYLCSAAGTAGLGYGYTFGSGTRLTVV.

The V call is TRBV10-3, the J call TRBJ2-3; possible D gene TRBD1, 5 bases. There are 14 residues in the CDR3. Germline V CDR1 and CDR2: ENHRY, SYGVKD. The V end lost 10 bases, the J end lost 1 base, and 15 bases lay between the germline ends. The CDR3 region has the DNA TGTGCCACTATCTTAGGGGCTGGCACAGATACGCAGTATTTT. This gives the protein CATILGAGTDTQYF.

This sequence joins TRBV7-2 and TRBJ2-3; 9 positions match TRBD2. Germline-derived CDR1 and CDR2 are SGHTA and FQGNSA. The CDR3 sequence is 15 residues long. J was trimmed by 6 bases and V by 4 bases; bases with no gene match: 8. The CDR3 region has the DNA TGTGCCAGCAGCTCAGATGGCGGGGGGGCGGATACGCAGTATTTT. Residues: CASSSDGGGADTQYF.

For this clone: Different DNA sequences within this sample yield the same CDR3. Here the CDR3 DNA reads TGTGCCAGCAGCTTAGGAGGGGGTGATCAGCCCCAGCATTTT. Translating gives CASSLGGGDQPQHF. This chain connects TRBV7-2 to TRBJ1-5, with D maybe TRBD1 (6 bases). This CDR3 has 14 amino acids. CDR1 and CDR2 (germline): SGHTA, FQGNSA. Trimming pared 1 base from V and 5 bases from J, leaving 9 bases between.

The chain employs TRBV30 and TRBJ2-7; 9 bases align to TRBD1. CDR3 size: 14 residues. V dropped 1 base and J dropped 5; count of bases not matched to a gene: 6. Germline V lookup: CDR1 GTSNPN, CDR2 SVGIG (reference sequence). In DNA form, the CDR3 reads TGTGCCTGGAGTGCCGGGACAGGGTCTCACGAGCAGTACTTC. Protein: CAWSAGTGSHEQYF.

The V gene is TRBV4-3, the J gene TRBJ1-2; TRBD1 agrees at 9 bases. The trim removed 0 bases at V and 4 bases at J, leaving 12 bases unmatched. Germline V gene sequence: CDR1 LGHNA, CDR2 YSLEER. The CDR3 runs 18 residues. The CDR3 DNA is TGCGCCAGCAGCCAAGACCCCCCACAGGGGGCGAGCGGCTATGGCTACACCTTC. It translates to CASSQDPPQGASGYGYTF.